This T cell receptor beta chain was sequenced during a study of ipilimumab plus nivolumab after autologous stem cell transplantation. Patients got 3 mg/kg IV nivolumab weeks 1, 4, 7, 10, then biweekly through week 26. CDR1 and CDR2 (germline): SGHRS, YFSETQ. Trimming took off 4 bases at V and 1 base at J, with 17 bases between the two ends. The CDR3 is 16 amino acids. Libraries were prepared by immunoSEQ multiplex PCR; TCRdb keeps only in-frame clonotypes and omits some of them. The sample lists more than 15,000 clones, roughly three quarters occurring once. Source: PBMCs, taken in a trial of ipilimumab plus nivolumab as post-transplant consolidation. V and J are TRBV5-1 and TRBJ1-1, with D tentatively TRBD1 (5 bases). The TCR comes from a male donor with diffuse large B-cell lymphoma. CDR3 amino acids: CASSPREGRGNTEAFF. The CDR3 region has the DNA TGCGCCAGCAGCCCTCGAGAGGGGAGGGGGAACACTGAAGCTTTCTTT.